A selection of T cell receptor beta chains follows, all from one sample in a study of CD8+CD57+ T cells in acquired aplastic anemia. Via MiXCR, TCRdb re-called the reads, giving one row per CDR3 protein. The sample records 150,000 to 200,000 distinct CDR3 sequences, roughly half being singletons. Input material: sorted CD4+, CD8+, or CD8+CD57+ T cells (not recorded which) from PBMCs. The receptors originated from a human donor in good health. The CDR3 runs from the conserved cysteine through the conserved F or W. D genes are given only for firm matches. Only some rows state a clone size, as once, few, many or a class for expanded clones.

clone_size	v_call	d_call	j_call	cdr3_nt	cdr3_aa
many	TRBV7-2	TRBD2	TRBJ2-1	TGTGCCAGCAGCTTTGAGAATAGCGGGAGTAAGCAGTTCTTC	CASSFENSGSKQFF
-	TRBV7-9	-	TRBJ2-2	TGCGCCAGCAGCCAAGCCAGAGGGGGGCTGTTTTTT	CASSQARGGLFF
-	TRBV7-4	-	TRBJ2-7	TGTGCCAGCAGTTTTGGCAGGGCATACTACGAGCAGTACTTC	CASSFGRAYYEQYF
-	TRBV9	-	TRBJ2-7	TGTGCCAGCAGCGTCGGACAGGGAGGGGGCGAGCAGTACTTC	CASSVGQGGGEQYF
-	TRBV2	-	TRBJ1-1	TGTGCCAGCAGTGTCATGGCGAACACTGAAGCTTTCTTT	CASSVMANTEAFF
many	TRBV14	-	TRBJ2-1	TGTGCCAGCAGCCATCTGGGACGTACCTACAATGAGCAGTTCTTC	CASSHLGRTYNEQFF
many	TRBV9	-	TRBJ1-5	TGTGCCAGCAGCGTAGGAGATCAGCCCCAGCATTTT	CASSVGDQPQHF
-	TRBV7-8	TRBD1	TRBJ1-1	TGTGCCAGCAGCCGGCTGCCGGGACAGGCGACTGAAGCTTTCTTT	CASSRLPGQATEAFF
many	TRBV7-9	-	TRBJ2-3	TGTGCCAGCAGCTTAGGTTCTGACTCAGATACGCAGTATTTT	CASSLGSDSDTQYF
-	TRBV2	-	TRBJ2-7	TGTGCCAGCGGGGTGGTGGGGTTAGTCTACGAGCAGTACTTC	CASGVVGLVYEQYF
-	TRBV7-2	-	TRBJ1-5	TGTGCCAGCAGCTTAGAGCCTATTCAGCCCCAGCATTTT	CASSLEPIQPQHF
many	TRBV24-1	-	TRBJ2-3	TGTGCCACCAGTGATCCACAGGGTTTCGATACGCAGTATTTT	CATSDPQGFDTQYF
many	TRBV6-6	-	TRBJ2-1	TGTGCCAGCAGTACAGGGCAAGTGGGCAATGAGCAGTTCTTC	CASSTGQVGNEQFF
many	TRBV11-1	TRBD1	TRBJ2-1	TGTGCCAGCAGACATATTAGACAGGGAAGCTCCTACAATGAGCAGTTCTTC	CASRHIRQGSSYNEQFF
many	TRBV20-1	-	TRBJ2-1	TGCAGTGCTAGGACCAGGTCTGGGGGGGCTAGCAGATACAATGAGCAGTTCTTC	CSARTRSGGASRYNEQFF
once	TRBV19	TRBD1	TRBJ1-2	TGTGCCAGTGGGGACAGCCAGAGCTATGGCTACACCTTC	CASGDSQSYGYTF
many	TRBV7-3	-	TRBJ2-5	TGTGCCAGCAGCTTACCCTATAGCGGCCAAGAGACCCAGTACTTC	CASSLPYSGQETQYF
many	TRBV12-3/TRBV12-4	TRBD1	TRBJ1-5	TGTGCCAGCAGTCGACAGGGGGATAGCAATCAGCCCCAGCATTTT	CASSRQGDSNQPQHF
-	TRBV7-3	TRBD2	TRBJ2-7	TGTGCCAGCAGCCCAATAGCGGGAGGGAAGGAGCAGTACTTC	CASSPIAGGKEQYF
-	TRBV25-1	-	TRBJ2-5	TGTGCCAGCAGTGAAACAGCGGGGCTCGGGGGCCGTGACCAAGAGACCCAGTACTTC	CASSETAGLGGRDQETQYF
-	TRBV28	TRBD2	TRBJ2-1	TGTGCCAGCAGTTTAAGTCCAGCGGGAGGGCCTTTTACGTTCTTC	CASSLSPAGGPFTFF
-	TRBV20-1	-	TRBJ2-1	TGCAGTGCGGTATGGGCGGGCCAGTATGAGCAGTTCTTC	CSAVWAGQYEQFF
-	TRBV2	TRBD1	TRBJ1-5	TGTGCCAGCAGGACCAGGGGGTCGGGACAGCCCCAGCATTTT	CASRTRGSGQPQHF
-	TRBV12-3/TRBV12-4	TRBD1	TRBJ1-2	TGTGCCAGCAGTCGCGACAGGGAAAACTATGGCTACACCTTC	CASSRDRENYGYTF
-	TRBV14	-	TRBJ2-5	TGTGCCAGCAGCCGGCAAGAGACCCAGTACTTC	CASSRQETQYF
-	TRBV3-1	-	TRBJ1-1	TGTGCCAGCAGCCACTTCGGTCTTCCATCGGAAGCTTTCTTT	CASSHFGLPSEAFF
many	TRBV20-1	TRBD2	TRBJ2-3	TGCAGTGCTGCCTCTAGCGGGCGAGGGGATACGCAGTATTTT	CSAASSGRGDTQYF
-	TRBV19	TRBD1	TRBJ1-1	TGTGCCAGCCGGCGAGGGACAGGGAACACTGAAGCTTTCTTT	CASRRGTGNTEAFF
-	TRBV11-2	TRBD2	TRBJ2-2	TGTGCCAGCAGTTTTAGAGTTAGCGGGAGTAAGGGCGGGGAGCTGTTTTTT	CASSFRVSGSKGGELFF
few	TRBV29-1	-	TRBJ2-7	TGCAGCGTTGAGGGGACCTCCGAGCAGTACTTC	CSVEGTSEQYF
many	TRBV20-1	TRBD2	TRBJ2-7	TGCAGTGCTAGAGGGGGACTAGCGGGAGACTACGAGCAGTACTTC	CSARGGLAGDYEQYF
many	TRBV5-4	-	TRBJ2-2	TGTGCCAGCAGCAAAAATGGTATTCGGCACACCGGGGAGCTGTTTTTT	CASSKNGIRHTGELFF
-	TRBV11-2	-	TRBJ2-4	TGTGCCAGCAGCTTAGGACCGGGATCTCTTCAGTACTTC	CASSLGPGSLQYF
many	TRBV29-1	-	TRBJ1-3	TGCAGCGTTGAACAGGGAGGCGGAAACACCATATATTTT	CSVEQGGGNTIYF
-	TRBV6-4	-	TRBJ1-6	TGTGCCAGCAGGGGCAGGTGGAATTCACCCCTCCACTTT	CASRGRWNSPLHF
few	TRBV30	-	TRBJ2-2	TGTGCCTGGAGTCGAAGAGGGGAGCTGTTTTTT	CAWSRRGELFF
-	TRBV29-1	-	TRBJ1-2	TGCAGCGTTGAAGAAGCCAGGGGCACCTTC	CSVEEARGTF
many	TRBV13	TRBD2	TRBJ2-7	TGTGCCAGCAGTCGAGGAACTAGCGGTGAGCAGTACTTC	CASSRGTSGEQYF
once	TRBV7-9	-	TRBJ2-5	TGTGCCAGCAGTGACTCGGACATACCGGGGACCCAGTACTTC	CASSDSDIPGTQYF
-	TRBV4-1	-	TRBJ1-3	TGCGCCAGCAGCCAACCGGGACGGAACTCTGGAAACACCATATATTTT	CASSQPGRNSGNTIYF
-	TRBV14	TRBD2	TRBJ2-1	TGTGCCAGCAGCCAGATCGGGCTAGCGGCCTCCAATGAGCAGTTCTTC	CASSQIGLAASNEQFF
few	TRBV2	-	TRBJ1-6	TGTGCCAGCAGTGCTCACGGGAGTAATTCACCCCTCCACTTT	CASSAHGSNSPLHF
many	TRBV6-5	-	TRBJ2-1	TGTGCCAGCAGTTACAAAGACGAGCGGTATGAGCAGTTCTTC	CASSYKDERYEQFF
many	TRBV6-5	-	TRBJ2-3	TGTGCCAGCAGTCCTCAAACCGGGACTTCGCAGTATTTT	CASSPQTGTSQYF
-	TRBV19	TRBD2	TRBJ2-5	TGTGCCAGTAGTAGACTAGCCCAAGAGACCCAGTACTTC	CASSRLAQETQYF
many	TRBV5-4	-	TRBJ2-3	TGTGCCAGCAGCTTGGGGCAGGGGAGCGTCACTGTAAGCACAGATACGCAGTATTTT	CASSLGQGSVTVSTDTQYF
-	TRBV11-1	TRBD2	TRBJ2-7	TGTGCCAGCAGCTTAGACCCAGGGCGGGAGTCGAACGAGCAGTACTTC	CASSLDPGRESNEQYF
-	TRBV9	-	TRBJ1-1	TGTGCCAGCAGCATGAGCCCCACTGAAGCTTTCTTT	CASSMSPTEAFF
few	TRBV2	-	TRBJ1-4	TGTGCCAGCTGGTCGGGCCCAACTAATGAAAAACTGTTTTTT	CASWSGPTNEKLFF
many	TRBV20-1	TRBD2	TRBJ2-5	TGCAGTGCTACCGGACTAGCGGGAGAGACCCAGTACTTC	CSATGLAGETQYF
-	TRBV5-1	TRBD2	TRBJ2-7	TGCGCCAGCAGCCTAACGCACCCGGGACTAGCGGGAGAAGAGCAGTACTTC	CASSLTHPGLAGEEQYF
many	TRBV4-3	-	TRBJ2-2	TGCGCCAGCAGCCAAGAGGCAGGGATCTTGACCGGGGAGCTGTTTTTT	CASSQEAGILTGELFF